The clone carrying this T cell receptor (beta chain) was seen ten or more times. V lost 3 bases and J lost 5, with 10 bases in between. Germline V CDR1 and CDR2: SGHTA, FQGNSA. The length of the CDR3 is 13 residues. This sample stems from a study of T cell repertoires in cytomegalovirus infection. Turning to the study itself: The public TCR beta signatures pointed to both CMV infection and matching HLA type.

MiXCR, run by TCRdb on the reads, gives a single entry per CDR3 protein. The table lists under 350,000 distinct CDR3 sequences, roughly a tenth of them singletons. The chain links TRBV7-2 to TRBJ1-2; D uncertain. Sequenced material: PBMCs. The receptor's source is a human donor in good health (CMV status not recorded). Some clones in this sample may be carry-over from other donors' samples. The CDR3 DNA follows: TGTGCCAGCAGCTTCTTCAACAAATATGGCTACACCTTC. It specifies CASSFFNKYGYTF.